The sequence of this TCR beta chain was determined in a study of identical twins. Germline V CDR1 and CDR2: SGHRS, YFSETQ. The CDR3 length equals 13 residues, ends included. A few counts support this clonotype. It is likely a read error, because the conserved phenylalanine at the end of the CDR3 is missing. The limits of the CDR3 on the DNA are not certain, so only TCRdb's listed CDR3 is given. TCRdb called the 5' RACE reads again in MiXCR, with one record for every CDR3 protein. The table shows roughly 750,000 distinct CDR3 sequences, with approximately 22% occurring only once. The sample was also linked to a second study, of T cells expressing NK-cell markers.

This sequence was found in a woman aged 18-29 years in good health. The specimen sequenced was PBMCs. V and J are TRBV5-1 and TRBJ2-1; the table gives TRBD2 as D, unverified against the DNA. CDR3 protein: CASSSGLAGGRAL.